The T cell receptor beta chain described here comes from a study of neurological immune-mediated disorders. TCRdb ran MiXCR on the 5' RACE reads and lists one entry per CDR3 protein. The sample lists about 120,000 distinct CDR3 sequences; roughly 3.2% were seen once. This clonotype has ten or more counts. The CDR3 spans 15 residues. Germline CDR1 reads SGHTA; CDR2 reads FQGNSA. Trimming took 1 base from V and 1 from J, leaving 9 bases between them. The sequencing sample was made of PBMCs. V and J are TRBV7-2 and TRBJ2-3; perhaps TRBD2 as D (6 bases). This receptor was taken from a woman between 25 and 40 years old with multiple sclerosis. The CDR3 protein is CASSLVSGGTDTQYF. The CDR3 DNA is TGTGCCAGCAGCTTAGTTTCGGGGGGCACAGATACGCAGTATTTT.